Listed here are 25 T cell receptor beta chains from one sample, sequenced in a study of PD-1 blockade in classical Hodgkin lymphoma. Sequenced by immunoSEQ multiplex PCR; TCRdb stores in-frame clones only, minus some. Among around 7,000 clones listed, 78% were seen once. This sample's time point: newly diagnosed, previously untreated cHL patient sample. The sequencing input was peripheral blood mononuclear cells (PBMCs). The receptors were sampled from a human donor with classical Hodgkin lymphoma.

This chain connects TRBV12-5 to TRBJ2-1; unclear D gene. Germline V gene sequence: CDR1 LGHNT, CDR2 FRNRAP. V was clipped by 6 bases and J by 6 bases, with 12 bases between them. The CDR3 loop spans 13 amino acids. CDR3 DNA sequence: TGTGCTAGTGGCCCTTCCGGGTCCAATGAGCAGTTCTTC. Its protein product is CASGPSGSNEQFF. Full variable domain (outside the CDR3, taken from reference TRBV12-5 and TRBJ2-1): DARVTQTPRHKVTEMGQEVTMRCQPILGHNTVFWYRQTMMQGLELLAYFRNRAPLDDSGMPKDRFSAEMPDATLATLKIQPSEPRDSAVYFCASGPSGSNEQFFGPGTRLTVL.

The chain combines TRBV7-2 with TRBJ1-2; D perhaps matches TRBD1 (6 bases). The CDR3 runs 13 residues. Per germline, CDR1 SGHTA and CDR2 FQGNSA. V was cut by 1 base and J by 6 bases, with 9 bases left in between. CDR3 nucleotides: TGTGCCAGCAGCTTAGGGGCAGGGGATGGCTACACCTTC. Translated, it gives CASSLGAGDGYTF.

V is TRBV4-1 and J is TRBJ1-6; D call uncertain. This CDR3 has 15 amino acids. V gave up 0 bases and J gave up 9 bases, with 12 bases separating them. CDR1 and CDR2 from the germline V gene are MGHRA and YSYEKL. In nucleotides, the CDR3 is TGCGCCAGCAGCCAAGATACGGCAGGCGGTTCACCCCTCCACTTT. As protein: CASSQDTAGGSPLHF.

J is TRBJ2-7 and V is TRBV28, with TRBD1 identical over 7 bases. J was trimmed by 1 base and V by 7 bases; bases with no gene match: 7. This CDR3 spans 14 amino acids. From germline, CDR1 is MDHEN and CDR2 SYDVKM. The CDR3 DNA is TGTGCCAGCACCACGACAGGGAATTCCTACGAGCAGTACTTC. Protein product: CASTTTGNSYEQYF.

This rearrangement joins TRBV9 to TRBJ2-4, with 7 bases fitting TRBD2. The CDR3 has 14 residues. The germline V gene encodes CDR1 SGDLS and CDR2 YYNGEE. The V segment lost 0 bases and the J segment 8 bases; nucleotides outside the gene matches: 5. The CDR3 loop reads CASSVGLAGDIQYF. The DNA of the CDR3 is TGTGCCAGCAGCGTAGGACTAGCTGGAGACATTCAGTACTTC.

This chain uses TRBV13 with TRBJ1-1; D ambiguous. Germline V lookup: CDR1 PRHDT, CDR2 FYEKMQ (reference sequence). The CDR3 is 14 residues long. The germline V and J ends were trimmed by 3 bases and 0 bases, with 8 bases remaining between them. In DNA form, the CDR3 reads TGTGCCAGCAGCTTCGGGCAGGTGAACACTGAAGCTTTCTTT. Protein sequence: CASSFGQVNTEAFF.

J is TRBJ2-2 and V is TRBV2, with 14 nucleotides matching TRBD2. Germline V gives CDR1 SNHLY, CDR2 FYNNEI. J gave up 8 bases and V 6 bases, and 5 bases lay outside the gene matches. The CDR3 sequence is 15 residues long. This chain's CDR3 is CASRPGLAGEGELFF. CDR3 nucleotide sequence: TGTGCCAGCAGACCGGGACTAGCGGGGGAGGGGGAGCTGTTTTTT.

The chain links TRBV6-5 to TRBJ2-5, with D perhaps assigned TRBD1 or TRBD2 (7 bases each). Germline loops: CDR1 MNHEY, CDR2 SVGAGI. The CDR3 totals 15 residues. Between the trimmed V and J ends, which lost 3 bases and 5 bases, there was a span of 16 bases. The CDR3 protein is CASSYLQGGRETQYF. In nucleotides, the CDR3 is TGTGCCAGCAGTTATCTTCAGGGGGGGAGGGAGACCCAGTACTTC.

The chain couples TRBV6-5 to TRBJ2-7, with TRBD1 matching over 7 bases. Trimming cost V 7 bases and J 6 bases; bases outside gene matches: 9. This CDR3 comprises 13 residues. Per the germline V gene, CDR1 is MNHEY and CDR2 is SVGAGI. The CDR3 DNA follows: TGTGCCAGCACCAAAGGTACAGGGGCCGAGCAGTACTTC. Amino acids: CASTKGTGAEQYF.

The gene calls are TRBV5-6 and TRBJ2-1; 10 bases align to TRBD2. CDR3 size: 17 residues. In germline, CDR1 is SGHDT, CDR2 YYEEEE. J lost 6 bases, V lost 2 bases, and 11 bases had no gene match. The CDR3 DNA follows: TGTGCCAGCAGCTTTCAAGCGGGGGGGCCCATGGGCAATGAGCAGTTCTTC. Its translation: CASSFQAGGPMGNEQFF. Looking up the rest from reference TRBV5-6 and TRBJ2-1 gives the full variable domain: DAGVTQSPTHLIKTRGQQVTLRCSPKSGHDTVSWYQQALGQGPQFIFQYYEEEERQRGNFPDRFSGHQFPNYSSELNVNALLLGDSALYLCASSFQAGGPMGNEQFFGPGTRLTVL.

The rearrangement uses TRBV21-1 and TRBJ2-2; TRBD1, as called in the table, went unchecked against the DNA. TRBV21-1 is annotated as a pseudogene. This CDR3 region has 16 residues. The CDR3 is CASSPVRAWGTGELFF. CDR3 nucleotides: TGTGCCAGCAGCCCGGTCAGGGCTTGGGGCACCGGGGAGCTGTTTTTT.

The chain is built from TRBV19 and TRBJ2-7; either TRBD1 or TRBD2 may supply D (5 bases each). Germline V gene data show CDR1 as LNHDA and CDR2 as SQIVND (reference sequence). V lost 3 bases and J lost 5, with 8 bases in between. The CDR3 extends over 12 amino acids. In DNA form, the CDR3 reads TGTGCCAGTAGTATGGGGGAAGACGAGCAGTACTTC. Its protein product is CASSMGEDEQYF.

The chain links TRBV29-1 to TRBJ1-4; D not certain. The CDR3 consists of 17 residues. Germline CDR1 SQVTM, CDR2 ANQGSEA. Trimming cost V 4 bases and J 0 bases, with 18 bases left between them. In DNA form, the CDR3 reads TGCAGCGTTGGCCCCGGGTGGGTGTTTTCAACTAATGAAAAACTGTTTTTT. Amino acid sequence: CSVGPGWVFSTNEKLFF.

This clone was counted a few times. The V call is TRBV7-3, the J call TRBJ2-1; TRBD1 might be the D (5 bases). CDR1 is SGHTA, CDR2 FQGTGA, per germline. The CDR3 contains 13 residues. V was shortened by 4 bases and J by 6 bases, with 10 bases between the two germline ends. CDR3 amino acids: CASSSQGGNEQFF. The CDR3 bases are TGTGCCAGCAGCTCCCAGGGTGGCAATGAGCAGTTCTTC.

This clone occurred a few times. V is TRBV6-5 and J is TRBJ1-2; possibly TRBD1 for D (6 bases). Trimming cost V 2 bases and J 5 bases, with 12 bases left between them. The CDR3 spans 14 residues. The germline CDR1 and CDR2 sequences are MNHEY and SVGAGI. The CDR3 region has the DNA TGTGCCAGCAGTTACACCGGACAGAGTTATGGCTACACCTTC. Translation: CASSYTGQSYGYTF.

The chain joins TRBV2 to TRBJ1-5; 7 nucleotides agree with TRBD1. The germline gives CDR1 SNHLY, CDR2 FYNNEI. The ends lost 5 bases at V and 0 bases at J; junction bases unmatched: 16. The CDR3 runs to 19 residues. The CDR3 DNA sequence: TGTGCCAGCAGTTGGGACAGACTGACGTCGGGATATAGCAATCAGCCCCAGCATTTT. Protein sequence: CASSWDRLTSGYSNQPQHF.

The chain combines TRBV2 with TRBJ2-5; possibly TRBD1 or TRBD2 for D (6 bases each). Trimming took off 3 bases at V and 1 base at J, with 9 bases between the two ends. The V gene's germline CDR1 is SNHLY and CDR2 FYNNEI. The CDR3 covers 14 residues. The CDR3 loop reads CASSDGGPQETQYF. The CDR3 nucleotides are TGTGCCAGCAGTGACGGGGGCCCCCAAGAGACCCAGTACTTC. The full variable domain, with the rest looked up from reference TRBV2 and TRBJ2-5, is EPEVTQTPSHQVTQMGQEVILRCVPISNHLYFYWYRQILGQKVEFLVSFYNNEISEKSEIFDDQFSVERPDGSNFTLKIRSTKLEDSAMYFCASSDGGPQETQYFGPGTRLLVL.

This clone was detected once. The gene calls are TRBV25-1 and TRBJ1-5; D possibly corresponds to TRBD1 (6 bases). The CDR3 consists of 13 residues. V was shortened by 11 bases and J by 4 bases, with 15 bases between the two germline ends. Germline CDR1 MGHDK, CDR2 SYGVNS. The CDR3 is CASGGARNQPQHF. Here the CDR3 DNA reads TGTGCCTCCGGGGGGGCGCGAAATCAGCCCCAGCATTTT.

This chain joins TRBV4-1 and TRBJ1-2; no firm D call. The CDR3 totals 13 residues. CDR1 is MGHRA and CDR2 is YSYEKL in the germline V gene. V lost 6 bases and J 5 bases, leaving 13 bases between the germline ends. CDR3 DNA sequence: TGCGCCAGCAGTGGCAGAAACGGATATGGCTACACCTTC. Its translation: CASSGRNGYGYTF.

The rearrangement joins TRBV19 to TRBJ2-5, with D unclear. The CDR3 is 13 residues long. The germline CDR1 and CDR2 sequences are LNHDA and SQIVND (reference sequence). V was cut by 3 bases and J by 4 bases, with 9 bases left in between. DNA of the CDR3: TGTGCCAGTAGTATGCTGGCTAGAGAGACCCAGTACTTC. Translation gives CASSMLARETQYF.

The chain employs TRBV9 and TRBJ2-7; 9 bases match TRBD1. After removal of 0 bases from V and 3 bases from J, the junction contained 4 bases not matched to a gene. Germline V gene data show CDR1 as SGDLS and CDR2 as YYNGEE. The CDR3 is made up of 15 amino acids. CDR3 loop: CASSVEGQGIYEQYF. In DNA, the CDR3 is TGTGCCAGCAGCGTAGAAGGACAGGGGATCTACGAGCAGTACTTC.

This clone was counted a single time. The chain recombines TRBV30 with TRBJ2-7; 8 nucleotides line up with TRBD1. After removal of 5 bases from V and 5 bases from J, the junction contained 2 bases not matched to a gene. This CDR3 has 11 residues. Germline assignment: CDR1 GTSNPN and CDR2 SVGIG (reference sequence). CDR3 protein: CAWGQGNEQYF. In nucleotides, the CDR3 is TGTGCCTGGGGACAGGGCAACGAGCAGTACTTC.

This clone was recorded once. The CDR3 DNA is TGTGCCAGCACTAGTGGGACAGGGTCTTTGGAGCAGTACTTC. Amino acids: CASTSGTGSLEQYF. V is TRBV6-1 and J is TRBJ2-7, with 9 bases that match TRBD1. CDR3 size: 14 residues. V shed 7 bases and J 7 bases; nucleotides not matched to a gene: 11. CDR1 is MNHNS and CDR2 is SASEGT in the germline V gene.

J is TRBJ2-5 and V is TRBV6-1; 7 nucleotides align to TRBD2. The CDR3 covers 14 residues. After removal of 2 bases from V and 5 bases from J, the junction contained 5 bases not matched to a gene. Germline V gene data show CDR1 as MNHNS and CDR2 as SASEGT. CDR3 bases: TGTGCCAGCAGTGAAAGAGGGAGGGGCGAGACCCAGTACTTC. Translated: CASSERGRGETQYF.

The chain recombines TRBV11-1 with TRBJ2-5; 7 bases align to TRBD1. J lost 13 bases, V lost 5 bases, and 7 bases had no gene match. CDR1 SGHAT and CDR2 FQDESV come from the germline V gene (reference sequence). The CDR3 has 11 amino acids. The DNA of the CDR3 is TGTGCCAGCAGCCCCCGGGACAGACTGTACTTC. Translated, it gives CASSPRDRLYF.